The rows below give T cell receptor beta chains drawn from one sample of a study of CD8 T cells in Susac syndrome. One entry per CDR3 protein results from TCRdb running MiXCR on the immunoSEQ multiplex PCR reads. The top ten clones hold around 0.25% of a sample with about 130,000 distinct CDR3 sequences, approximately 89% of them seen once. Sequencing used CD8+ T cells from PBMCs. The receptors originated from a human donor with multiple sclerosis. The CDR3 runs from the conserved cysteine through the conserved F or W. A D gene is named only where the DNA matches it firmly.

TRBJ1-5	TRBV19	NA	CASSSHGMGNQPQHF	TGTGCCAGTAGTTCCCACGGGATGGGCAATCAGCCCCAGCATTTT
TRBJ2-2	TRBV29-1	NA	CSVMTGNTGELFF	TGCAGCGTAATGACTGGGAACACCGGGGAGCTGTTTTTT
TRBJ2-7	TRBV28	NA	CASSPPSDILGEQYF	TGTGCCAGCAGTCCCCCTTCGGACATCCTAGGCGAGCAGTACTTC
TRBJ1-2	TRBV2	NA	CASSEEGTFFYGYTF	TGTGCCAGCAGTGAAGAGGGTACTTTCTTCTATGGCTACACCTTC
TRBJ2-7	TRBV9	TRBD1	CASSADRAFREQYF	TGTGCCAGCAGCGCGGACAGGGCCTTCCGCGAGCAGTACTTC
TRBJ1-5	TRBV9	NA	CASSFRDTNQPQHF	TGTGCCAGCAGCTTCCGGGACACCAATCAGCCCCAGCATTTT
TRBJ2-2	TRBV10-1	TRBD1	CASSGPGTGGVPGELFF	TGCGCCAGCAGTGGCCCCGGGACAGGGGGTGTACCCGGGGAGCTGTTTTTT
TRBJ1-2	TRBV9	NA	CASSGGGYTF	TGTGCCAGCAGCGGGGGAGGCTACACCTTC
TRBJ1-3	TRBV5-6	NA	CASKPWTAGNTIYF	TGTGCCAGCAAGCCGTGGACGGCAGGAAACACCATATATTTT
TRBJ2-5	TRBV3-1	NA	CASSQGTRDRETQYF	TGTGCCAGCAGCCAAGGTACTAGAGACAGGGAGACCCAGTACTTC
TRBJ2-5	TRBV7-9	NA	CASSLVQTPGETQYF	TGTGCCAGCAGCTTAGTTCAAACGCCGGGGGAGACCCAGTACTTC
TRBJ2-7	TRBV27	NA	CASSYQGGEQYF	TGTGCCAGCAGTTACCAGGGTGGCGAGCAGTACTTC
TRBJ2-1	TRBV27	NA	CASSLSGTSYNEQFF	TGTGCCAGCAGTTTGTCCGGGACCTCCTACAATGAGCAGTTCTTC
TRBJ2-7	TRBV11-1	NA	CASRSDGSSYEQYF	TGTGCCAGCAGGTCGGACGGAAGCTCCTACGAGCAGTACTTC
TRBJ2-2	TRBV5-6	NA	CASSFGNAGELFF	TGTGCCAGCAGCTTCGGGAACGCCGGGGAGCTGTTTTTT
TRBJ2-2	TRBV9	NA	CASSVVKGPGELFF	TGTGCCAGCAGCGTAGTCAAGGGCCCCGGGGAGCTGTTTTTT
TRBJ1-1	TRBV5-6	NA	CASSLEQSTEAFF	TGTGCCAGCAGCTTGGAACAGTCCACTGAAGCTTTCTTT
TRBJ2-4	TRBV3-1	TRBD1	CASSPDRGLSENIQYF	TGTGCCAGCAGCCCTGACAGGGGTTTATCGGAAAACATTCAGTACTTC
TRBJ1-5	TRBV7-9	TRBD1	CASSLGQGHQPQHF	TGTGCCAGCAGCTTGGGACAGGGCCATCAGCCCCAGCATTTT
TRBJ1-2	TRBV6-5	NA	CASNYAGGSYGYTF	TGTGCCAGCAATTACGCCGGGGGAAGCTATGGCTACACCTTC
TRBJ1-3	TRBV27	TRBD1	CASRRTGTEENTIYF	TGTGCCAGCAGACGAACCGGGACAGAGGAAAACACCATATATTTT
TRBJ1-1	TRBV5-4	NA	CTSSWGAGAMNTEAFF	TGTACCAGCAGCTGGGGAGCAGGGGCCATGAACACTGAAGCTTTCTTT